Below, 24 T cell receptor beta chains from the same sample are listed, as sequenced in a study of vaccination and CD4 T cells after COVID-19. Treatment reported: roughly 11-day PBMC culture with coronavirus spike peptide pools or control peptides (ViraFEST assay). The Oncomine TCR Beta short-read assay was applied to DNA of cultured CD4+ T cells. TCRdb re-called the PCR reads through MiXCR, storing one row per CDR3 protein. The top ten clones hold roughly 8.8% of a sample with around 20,000 distinct CDR3 sequences, about 51% of them seen once. Which antigens these TCRs recognize remains unknown. The sequencing input was CD4+ T cells from blood, cultured in vitro. The receptors were gathered from a human donor who had recovered from COVID-19.

This clonotype has only a few counts. The chain recombines TRBV6-1 with TRBJ2-6; TRBD2 agrees at 7 bases. The germline gives CDR1 MNHNS, CDR2 SASEGT. The CDR3 runs to 15 residues. V shed 6 bases, J shed 4 bases, and the junction held 6 bases outside the gene matches. This chain's CDR3 is CASRSTSAGANVLTF. The CDR3 nucleotides read TGTGCCAGCAGATCCACTAGCGCCGGGGCCAACGTCCTGACTTTC.

The chain couples TRBV20-1 to TRBJ2-2; the match to TRBD2 covers 10 bases. The CDR3 runs 16 residues. Per the germline V gene, CDR1 is DFQATT and CDR2 is SNEGSKA (reference sequence). Trimming at V came to 5 bases and at J to 3 bases, leaving 9 bases not matched to a gene. CDR3 in DNA: TGCAGTGCTTACAGCGGGGGGGCCTTTCACACCGGGGAGCTGTTTTTT. This encodes CSAYSGGAFHTGELFF.

The CDR3: CASSYSRDQGQFF. The CDR3 nucleotides read TGTGCCAGCAGTTACTCGAGGGATCAAGGGCAGTTCTTC. The V gene is TRBV6-5, the J gene TRBJ2-1; tentatively, D is TRBD2 (5 bases). Between the trimmed V and J ends, which lost 0 bases and 12 bases, there was a span of 12 bases. Germline V gene sequence: CDR1 MNHEY, CDR2 SVGAGI. This CDR3 contains 13 residues.

The chain recombines TRBV6-1 with TRBJ1-6; TRBD1 matches at 9 bases. Germline assignment: CDR1 MNHNS and CDR2 SASEGT. This CDR3 spans 14 amino acids. J gave up 10 bases and V 2 bases, and 3 bases lay outside the gene matches. The CDR3 DNA reads TGTGCCAGCAGTGAAACAGGGGGCCTCTCACCCCTCCACTTT. Amino acids: CASSETGGLSPLHF.

Only one count was recorded for this clonotype. The rearrangement uses TRBV6-4 and TRBJ2-3; no reliable D call. CDR3 size: 11 residues. V gave up 2 bases and J gave up 11 bases, with 8 bases separating them. Per the germline V gene, CDR1 is MRHNA and CDR2 is SNTAGT. The CDR3 loop is CASSDPTKQYF. In nucleotides, the CDR3 is TGTGCCAGCAGTGACCCGACGAAGCAGTATTTT.

The V gene is TRBV18, the J gene TRBJ1-6; D uncertain. Per germline, CDR1 KGHSH and CDR2 LQKENI. The CDR3 has 16 amino acids. V dropped 3 bases and J dropped 0 bases, with 9 bases sitting between them. The DNA for the CDR3 is TGTGCCAGCTCACCTTGGGCGAGCTCCTATAATTCACCCCTCCACTTT. Encoded protein: CASSPWASSYNSPLHF.

This clonotype was seen only a few times. V and J are TRBV2 and TRBJ2-2, with TRBD2 matching 10 bases. J lost 5 bases, V lost 6 bases, and 3 bases had no gene match. This CDR3 has 14 residues. Germline loops: CDR1 SNHLY, CDR2 FYNNEI. The CDR3 region has the DNA TGTGCCAGCAGAGTTAGCGGGAGGACCGGGGAGCTGTTTTTT. Translating it yields CASRVSGRTGELFF.

The CDR3 loop reads CSARVRVFSYEQYF. The CDR3, as DNA: TGCAGTGCTAGAGTACGAGTATTCTCCTACGAGCAGTACTTC. The chain combines TRBV20-1 with TRBJ2-7; D unclear. Germline CDR1 is DFQATT and CDR2 is SNEGSKA (reference sequence). The CDR3 totals 14 residues. Trimming removed 1 base at V and 0 bases at J, with 10 bases between.

This clonotype was observed a few times. J is TRBJ2-2 and V is TRBV11-2, with D perhaps TRBD2 (6 bases). There are 15 residues in the CDR3. V shed 3 bases and J shed 4 bases, with 12 bases lying between them. The V gene's germline CDR1 is SGHAT and CDR2 FQNNGV. The chain's CDR3 is CASSFGASATGELFF. In DNA, the CDR3 is TGTGCCAGCAGCTTTGGGGCTAGCGCCACCGGGGAGCTGTTTTTT.

This clonotype was seen a single time. The chain links TRBV15 to TRBJ2-3, with 13 bases matching TRBD2. With V trimmed by 6 bases and J by 5 bases, 2 bases remained unmatched. In germline, CDR1 is LNHNV, CDR2 YYDKDF (reference sequence). The CDR3 has 14 amino acids. The CDR3 here is CATRLAGGQDTQYF. The CDR3 nucleotides read TGTGCCACCAGACTAGCGGGGGGGCAAGATACGCAGTATTTT.

The chain is built from TRBV4-3 and TRBJ1-2, with D tentatively TRBD1 (5 bases). Trimming removed 0 bases at V and 4 bases at J, with 12 bases between. Germline assignment: CDR1 LGHNA and CDR2 YSLEER. The CDR3 runs 15 residues. Written as DNA, the CDR3 is TGCGCCAGCAGCCAAGAAACGGGACGGGCCTATGGCTACACCTTC. The encoded protein is CASSQETGRAYGYTF.

The DNA for the CDR3 is TGTGCCAGCAGTATCCTTAACAGGGAGGGCTACACCTTC. Encoded protein: CASSILNREGYTF. The chain employs TRBV28 and TRBJ1-2; D is perhaps TRBD1 (6 bases). This CDR3 spans 13 amino acids. Trimming removed 5 bases from V and 8 bases from J, with 15 bases in between. Germline lookup yields CDR1 MDHEN and CDR2 SYDVKM.

The chain uses TRBV2 and TRBJ1-2; D unresolved. V dropped 1 base and J dropped 4 bases, with 10 bases sitting between them. Germline CDR1 is SNHLY and CDR2 is FYNNEI. There are 14 residues in the CDR3. The CDR3 spells CASSEVKGLYGYTF. CDR3 DNA sequence: TGTGCCAGCAGTGAAGTCAAGGGCCTCTATGGCTACACCTTC.

The chain combines TRBV28 with TRBJ2-3, with D perhaps TRBD2 (7 bases). CDR1 is MDHEN, CDR2 SYDVKM, per germline. This CDR3 spans 14 amino acids. Trimming left V 6 bases short and J 6 bases short, with 16 bases between. The CDR3 region is CASRSGAGGDTQYF. DNA for the CDR3: TGTGCCAGCAGGAGCGGGGCCGGGGGCGATACGCAGTATTTT. Full variable domain (outside the CDR3, taken from reference TRBV28 and TRBJ2-3): DVKVTQSSRYLVKRTGEKVFLECVQDMDHENMFWYRQDPGLGLRLIYFSYDVKMKEKGDIPEGYSVSREKKERFSLILESASTNQTSMYLCASRSGAGGDTQYFGPGTRLTVL.

CDR3 sequence (DNA): TGTGCCAGCACTCGACTAGCGGGCACAGATACGCAGTATTTT. It is translated as CASTRLAGTDTQYF. The chain employs TRBV27 and TRBJ2-3; 9 bases agree with TRBD2. The CDR3 length is 14 residues. Germline V gene sequence: CDR1 MNHEY, CDR2 SMNVEV (reference sequence). V trimming: 7 bases; J trimming: 1 base; junction bases outside the gene matches: 3.

This rearrangement joins TRBV7-2 to TRBJ2-3; 13 positions agree with TRBD2. J gave up 1 base and V 5 bases, and 18 bases lay outside the gene matches. CDR1 and CDR2 (germline): SGHTA, FQGNSA. The CDR3 covers 21 residues. DNA for the CDR3: TGTGCCAGCAGCCTATCCTGGACTAGCGGGAGTCCCTCGTCGGGCACAGATACGCAGTATTTT. Protein: CASSLSWTSGSPSSGTDTQYF.

The chain combines TRBV28 with TRBJ1-2, with a tentative D call TRBD1 (6 bases). Germline V CDR1 and CDR2: MDHEN, SYDVKM. Trimming shortened V by 3 bases and J by 8 bases, and 16 bases separated the two germline ends. The CDR3 consists of 14 residues. The CDR3 spells CASSLGGAIGGYTF. As DNA, the CDR3 is TGTGCCAGCAGTTTGGGGGGCGCTATAGGGGGCTACACCTTC.

The rearrangement uses TRBV7-9 and TRBJ1-6; D is unclear. The germline gives CDR1 SEHNR, CDR2 FQNEAQ (reference sequence). Trimming shortened V by 4 bases and J by 7 bases, and 11 bases separated the two germline ends. CDR3 length: 14 residues. The CDR3 sequence: CASSSRRINSPLHF. CDR3 in DNA: TGTGCCAGCAGCTCACGGCGGATAAATTCACCCCTCCACTTT.

This clonotype has a handful of counts. J is TRBJ2-7 and V is TRBV7-2; 12 positions agree with TRBD2. The CDR3 totals 17 residues. The germline V gene has CDR1 SGHTA and CDR2 FQGNSA. Trimming took 4 bases from V and 3 from J; bases not matched to a gene: 10. This CDR3 is CASSSSGRALNGYEQYF. The CDR3 DNA sequence: TGTGCCAGCAGCTCTAGCGGGAGGGCCTTAAATGGCTACGAGCAGTACTTC.

This clonotype was found a few times. V and J are TRBV5-8 and TRBJ2-3; D gene unclear. CDR1 is SGHTS and CDR2 is YDEGEE in the germline V gene. The V end lost 0 bases, the J end lost 6 bases, and 14 bases lay between the germline ends. This CDR3 comprises 15 residues. The CDR3: CASSLGASLADTQYF. The DNA for the CDR3 is TGTGCCAGCAGCTTGGGGGCGTCCCTTGCCGATACGCAGTATTTT.

The chain carries TRBV19 and TRBJ1-4; TRBD1 might be the D (5 bases). The CDR3 is 12 residues long. CDR1 and CDR2 (germline): LNHDA, SQIVND (reference sequence). The V gene lost 2 bases and the J gene lost 10 bases, with 8 bases spanning the gap. The CDR3 here is CASSIPQGKLFF. The CDR3 DNA reads as TGTGCCAGTAGTATACCTCAGGGAAAACTGTTTTTT.

This clonotype turned up a few times. V and J are TRBV2 and TRBJ1-5, with 9 bases identical to TRBD1. Germline CDR1 and CDR2: SNHLY and FYNNEI. This CDR3 region has 14 residues. V was pared by 8 bases and J by 7 bases, with 9 bases of the junction left unmatched. CDR3: CASRRDREIQPQHF. CDR3 in DNA: TGTGCCAGCCGTCGGGACAGGGAGATACAGCCCCAGCATTTT.

V gene TRBV2 combines with J gene TRBJ2-3; 9 bases align to TRBD2. This CDR3 spans 15 amino acids. V lost 8 bases, J lost 5 bases, and 11 bases stayed unmatched. Germline V lookup: CDR1 SNHLY, CDR2 FYNNEI. CDR3 DNA: TGTGCCAGCTCCGGGACTAGCACAGGTCGAGATACGCAGTATTTT. Amino acids: CASSGTSTGRDTQYF.

The chain employs TRBV7-9 and TRBJ2-2, with unresolved D. Trimming cost V 4 bases and J 6 bases, with 9 bases left between them. Germline V gene sequence: CDR1 SEHNR, CDR2 FQNEAQ (reference sequence). This CDR3 is 13 amino acids long. The chain's CDR3 is CASSSLDPGELFF. The CDR3 DNA reads as TGTGCCAGCAGCTCACTCGACCCCGGGGAGCTGTTTTTT.